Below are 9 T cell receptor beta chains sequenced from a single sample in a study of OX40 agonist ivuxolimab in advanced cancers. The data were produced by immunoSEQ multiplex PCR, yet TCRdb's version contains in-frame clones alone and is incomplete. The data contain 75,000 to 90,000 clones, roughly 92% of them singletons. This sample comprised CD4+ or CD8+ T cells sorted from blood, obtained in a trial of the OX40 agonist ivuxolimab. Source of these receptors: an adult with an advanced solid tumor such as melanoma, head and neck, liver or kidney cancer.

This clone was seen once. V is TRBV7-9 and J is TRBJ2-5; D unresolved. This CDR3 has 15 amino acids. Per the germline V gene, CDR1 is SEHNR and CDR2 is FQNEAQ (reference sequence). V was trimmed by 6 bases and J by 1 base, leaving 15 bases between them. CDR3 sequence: CASRRTSQSQETQYF. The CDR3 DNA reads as TGTGCCAGCAGAAGGACCTCACAGAGCCAAGAGACCCAGTACTTC.

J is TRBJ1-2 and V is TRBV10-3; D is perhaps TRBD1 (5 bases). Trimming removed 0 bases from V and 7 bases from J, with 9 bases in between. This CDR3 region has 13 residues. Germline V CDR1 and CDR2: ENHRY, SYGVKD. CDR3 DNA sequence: TGTGCCATCAGTGAGTCAGAGGGGTCTGGCTACACCTTC. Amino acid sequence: CAISESEGSGYTF.

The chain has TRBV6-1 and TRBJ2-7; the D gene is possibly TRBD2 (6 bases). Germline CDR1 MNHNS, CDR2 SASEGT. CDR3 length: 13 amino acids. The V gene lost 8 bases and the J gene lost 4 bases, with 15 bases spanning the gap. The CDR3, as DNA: TGTGCCAGCGGGACTTTTTTTCGGTACGAGCAGTACTTC. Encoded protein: CASGTFFRYEQYF.

In DNA, the CDR3 is TGTGCCCATCGACCCGAGAGCTCCTACAATGAGCAGTTCTTC. Translated: CAHRPESSYNEQFF. V and J are TRBV30 and TRBJ2-1; D remains unclear. V was cut by 8 bases and J by 0 bases, with 14 bases left in between. The germline gives CDR1 GTSNPN, CDR2 SVGIG (reference sequence). The CDR3 is made up of 14 amino acids. The full variable domain, in which reference TRBV30 and TRBJ2-1 provide the parts outside the CDR3, is SQTIHQWPATLVQPVGSPLSLECTVEGTSNPNLYWYRQAAGRGLQLLFYSVGIGQISSEVPQNLSASRPQDRQFILSSKKLLLSDSGFYLCAHRPESSYNEQFFGPGTRLTVL.

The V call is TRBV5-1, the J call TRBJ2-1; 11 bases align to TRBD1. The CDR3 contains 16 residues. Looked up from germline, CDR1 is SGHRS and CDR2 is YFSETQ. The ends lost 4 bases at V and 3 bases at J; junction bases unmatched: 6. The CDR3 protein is CASSPPGTGGYNEQFF. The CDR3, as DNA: TGCGCCAGCAGCCCCCCCGGGACAGGGGGCTACAATGAGCAGTTCTTC. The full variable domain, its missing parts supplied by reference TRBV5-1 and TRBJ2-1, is KAGVTQTPRYLIKTRGQQVTLSCSPISGHRSVSWYQQTPGQGLQFLFEYFSETQRNKGNFPGRFSGRQFSNSRSEMNVSTLELGDSALYLCASSPPGTGGYNEQFFGPGTRLTVL.

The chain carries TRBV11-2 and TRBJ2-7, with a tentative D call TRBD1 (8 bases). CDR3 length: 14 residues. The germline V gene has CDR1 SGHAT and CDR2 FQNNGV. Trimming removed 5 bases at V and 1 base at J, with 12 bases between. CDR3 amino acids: CASSPQGGSYEQYF. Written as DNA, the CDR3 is TGTGCCAGCAGCCCACAGGGGGGGTCCTACGAGCAGTACTTC.

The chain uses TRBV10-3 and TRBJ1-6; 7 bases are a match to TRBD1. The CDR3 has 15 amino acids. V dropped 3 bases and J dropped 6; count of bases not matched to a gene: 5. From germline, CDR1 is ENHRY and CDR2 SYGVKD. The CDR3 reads CAISEQTGINSPLHF. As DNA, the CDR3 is TGTGCCATCAGTGAACAGACAGGGATTAATTCACCCCTCCACTTT.

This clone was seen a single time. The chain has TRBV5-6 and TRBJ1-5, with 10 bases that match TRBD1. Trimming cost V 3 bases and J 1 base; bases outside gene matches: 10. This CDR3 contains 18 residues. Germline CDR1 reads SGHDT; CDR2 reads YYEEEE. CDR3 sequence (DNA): TGTGCCAGCAGCTCCCGGGACAGGGGTATGAGAAGCAATCAGCCCCAGCATTTT. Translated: CASSSRDRGMRSNQPQHF.

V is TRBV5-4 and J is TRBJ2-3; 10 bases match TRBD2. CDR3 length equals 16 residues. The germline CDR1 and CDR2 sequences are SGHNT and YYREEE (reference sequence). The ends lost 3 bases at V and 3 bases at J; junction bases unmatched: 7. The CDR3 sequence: CASSSPSGSATDTQYF. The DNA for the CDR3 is TGTGCCAGCAGCTCCCCTAGCGGGAGTGCGACAGATACGCAGTATTTT.